This TCR beta chain emerged from a study of T cell changes during pregnancy in multiple sclerosis. The V and J ends lost 6 bases and 2 bases respectively, with 14 bases between them. Germline V lookup: CDR1 LNHNV, CDR2 YYDKDF (reference sequence). This CDR3 contains 14 residues. Sequencing used immunoSEQ multiplex PCR; TCRdb keeps in-frame clones, though not all of them. The table has approximately 30,000 clones, roughly nine tenths seen once. This chain connects TRBV15 to TRBJ2-7; tentatively, D is TRBD2 (6 bases). The sequences come from CD8+ T cells from peripheral blood mononuclear cells, collected in the second trimester of pregnancy. The receptor was isolated from a female donor in good health, enrolled as a control in a pregnancy study. The DNA for the CDR3 is TGTGCCACCAGGCCGACTCCGGGGGCCTACGAGCAGTACTTC. Translation: CATRPTPGAYEQYF.